Presented here are 23 T cell receptor beta chains from one specimen sequenced in a study of shared clonotypes between healthy human individuals. Data came from immunoSEQ multiplex PCR; TCRdb stores just in-frame clones and leaves some out. The data show a few million clones, with 85% to 95% seen just once and around 0.4% held by the top ten. Sequencing was performed on naive CD4+ T cells from PBMCs. Described subset: CD45RA+ positively selected. All receptors derive from a man in his late teens or twenties in good health. Some clones in this sample may be carry-over from other donors' samples.

The gene calls are TRBV6-1 and TRBJ1-2, with D unclear. Looked up from germline, CDR1 is MNHNS and CDR2 is SASEGT. Trimming stripped 2 bases from V and 5 bases from J, with 21 bases between. The CDR3 loop spans 17 amino acids. The CDR3 protein is CASSENPLSGPLYGYTF. The CDR3 coding sequence is TGTGCCAGCAGTGAAAACCCGCTCAGTGGTCCCCTTTATGGCTACACCTTC.

The chain uses TRBV5-8 and TRBJ2-5; D tentatively reads TRBD1 or TRBD2 (6 bases each). V dropped 3 bases and J dropped 5 bases, with 14 bases sitting between them. Germline-derived CDR1 and CDR2 are SGHTS and YDEGEE. The CDR3 runs to 14 residues. The CDR3 DNA follows: TGTGCCAGCAGCTCACAGGGACGGGGGGAGACCCAGTACTTC. Translated, it gives CASSSQGRGETQYF. Using reference TRBV5-8 and TRBJ2-5 for the parts outside the CDR3, the full variable domain is EAGVTQSPTHLIKTRGQQATLRCSPISGHTSVYWYQQALGLGLQFLLWYDEGEERNRGNFPPRFSGRQFPNYSSELNVNALELEDSALYLCASSSQGRGETQYFGPGTRLLVL.

The chain employs TRBV5-1 and TRBJ2-1; possibly TRBD2 for D (5 bases). Germline CDR1 reads SGHRS; CDR2 reads YFSETQ. This CDR3 contains 14 residues. Trimming left V 7 bases short and J 1 base short, with 12 bases between. CDR3 DNA: TGCGCCAGCGCAGGTGGGAGTTCCTACAATGAGCAGTTCTTC. As protein: CASAGGSSYNEQFF.

The sample holds a few counts of this clone. The chain is built from TRBV7-9 and TRBJ1-1; D gene unclear. This CDR3 spans 13 amino acids. Trimming took off 5 bases at V and 8 bases at J, with 15 bases between the two ends. CDR1 is SEHNR and CDR2 is FQNEAQ in the germline V gene (reference sequence). The CDR3 sequence is CASSTSDRFEAFF. The CDR3 region has the DNA TGTGCCAGCAGCACCTCGGACCGGTTCGAAGCTTTCTTT.

The chain joins TRBV7-3 to TRBJ2-1, with D maybe TRBD1 (5 bases). Germline-derived CDR1 and CDR2 are SGHTA and FQGTGA. This CDR3 is 12 amino acids long. Deletions cut 5 bases from V and 10 bases from J, with 12 bases between. CDR3 sequence (DNA): TGTGCCAGCAGCCTCCGGTGGGGCGAGCAGTTCTTC. Translating it yields CASSLRWGEQFF.

This chain connects TRBV11-2 to TRBJ2-3; 8 bases fit TRBD1. The CDR3 contains 13 residues. V lost 11 bases, J lost 4 bases, and 8 bases stayed unmatched. Germline V lookup: CDR1 SGHAT, CDR2 FQNNGV. CDR3 nucleotide sequence: TGTGCCCAGGGCCAGGGGGCCTCAGATACGCAGTATTTT. Translating it yields CAQGQGASDTQYF.

This clone was picked up a small number of times. The CDR3 ends on some other residue instead of the conserved phenylalanine or tryptophan, so this is likely a read error. The limits of the CDR3 on the DNA are not certain, so only TCRdb's listed CDR3 is given. The CDR3 region is CASPFTAGAL. This chain joins TRBV5-1 and TRBJ1-4; the listed D gene, TRBD1, was not tested against the DNA. The CDR3 extends over 10 residues, inclusive of both ends. From germline, CDR1 is SGHRS and CDR2 YFSETQ.

The CDR3 is CAWSAGGGNTQYF. The DNA for the CDR3 is TGTGCCTGGAGTGCAGGGGGAGGGAATACGCAGTATTTT. V and J are TRBV30 and TRBJ2-3; D tentatively fits TRBD1 or TRBD2 (7 bases each). The CDR3 spans 13 residues. Trimming took 1 base from V and 7 from J, leaving 12 bases between them. Germline-derived CDR1 and CDR2 are GTSNPN and SVGIG (reference sequence).

A remark on this clone: The sample has other DNA sequences that encode this CDR3 too. The V gene is TRBV5-1, the J gene TRBJ1-5, with 8 nucleotides matching TRBD1. Germline V gene lookup returns CDR1 SGHRS and CDR2 YFSETQ. Losses at the gene ends were 4 bases for V and 7 bases for J; bases not matched to a gene: 7. The CDR3 contains 14 residues. CDR3 coding DNA: TGCGCCAGCAGCCAAGGCACAGGGGGACAGCCCCAGCATTTT. As protein: CASSQGTGGQPQHF.

The CDR3 loop reads CASSSPLAGVFETQYF. The CDR3 nucleotides are TGTGCCAGCAGCTCCCCCCTAGCGGGAGTTTTCGAGACCCAGTACTTC. The chain couples TRBV5-6 to TRBJ2-5, with TRBD2 matching 10 bases. The germline gives CDR1 SGHDT, CDR2 YYEEEE. The CDR3 is made up of 16 amino acids. J gave up 5 bases and V 3 bases, and 10 bases lay outside the gene matches.

This chain uses TRBV7-9 with TRBJ2-6, with TRBD1 matching 9 bases. CDR3 length equals 19 residues. The V and J ends lost 1 base and 3 bases, in that order; junction bases with no gene match: 10. The germline V gene encodes CDR1 SEHNR and CDR2 FQNEAQ (reference sequence). CDR3 nucleotides: TGTGCCAGCAGCTTAGGCATCCCGGGACAGGGAGATGGGGCCAACGTCCTGACTTTC. It is translated as CASSLGIPGQGDGANVLTF.

Written as DNA, the CDR3 is TGTGCCAGTAGTATAGGGCAGGGCCGCTACGAGCAGTACTTC. It translates to CASSIGQGRYEQYF. The chain is built from TRBV19 and TRBJ2-7; TRBD1 might be the D (5 bases). The CDR3 contains 14 residues. V was pared by 1 base and J by 3 bases, with 10 bases between. The V gene's germline CDR1 is LNHDA and CDR2 SQIVND (reference sequence). The whole variable domain, remainder taken from reference TRBV19 and TRBJ2-7, is DGGITQSPKYLFRKEGQNVTLSCEQNLNHDAMYWYRQDPGQGLRLIYYSQIVNDFQKGDIAEGYSVSREKKESFPLTVTSAQKNPTAFYLCASSIGQGRYEQYFGPGTRLTVT.

The V gene is TRBV11-2, the J gene TRBJ2-7; the match to TRBD2 covers 7 bases. From germline, CDR1 is SGHAT and CDR2 FQNNGV. The CDR3 totals 15 residues. V gave up 3 bases and J gave up 3 bases; unmatched junction bases: 8. CDR3 sequence reads: CASSFLRDYIYEQYF. Written as DNA, the CDR3 is TGTGCCAGCAGCTTCCTCCGGGACTACATCTACGAGCAGTACTTC. The full variable domain, rest sourced from reference TRBV11-2 and TRBJ2-7, is EAGVAQSPRYKIIEKRQSVAFWCNPISGHATLYWYQQILGQGPKLLIQFQNNGVVDDSQLPKDRFSAERLKGVDSTLKIQPAKLEDSAVYLCASSFLRDYIYEQYFGPGTRLTVT.

The rearrangement joins TRBV5-1 to TRBJ1-2, with a tentative D call TRBD1 (6 bases). V shed 0 bases and J shed 6 bases, with 18 bases lying between them. The CDR3 covers 16 residues. Germline-derived CDR1 and CDR2 are SGHRS and YFSETQ. CDR3 bases: TGCGCCAGCAGCTTGGGGCATTTGGGGGGCGAAGATGGCTACACCTTC. This translates into CASSLGHLGGEDGYTF. Supplemented by reference TRBV5-1 and TRBJ1-2, the full variable domain reads KAGVTQTPRYLIKTRGQQVTLSCSPISGHRSVSWYQQTPGQGLQFLFEYFSETQRNKGNFPGRFSGRQFSNSRSEMNVSTLELGDSALYLCASSLGHLGGEDGYTFGSGTRLTVV.

The V and J genes are TRBV4-2 and TRBJ2-3; 8 nucleotides match TRBD2. Germline lookup yields CDR1 LGHNA and CDR2 YNFKEQ. J gave up 4 bases and V 0 bases, and 9 bases lay outside the gene matches. CDR3 length equals 17 residues. CDR3: CASSQDSLSGEADTQYF. DNA for the CDR3: TGTGCCAGCAGCCAAGATTCCCTTAGCGGGGAGGCAGATACGCAGTATTTT.

This chain links TRBV28 with TRBJ2-7, with D tentatively TRBD1 or TRBD2 (6 bases each). The CDR3 has 11 residues. Germline values: CDR1 MDHEN, CDR2 SYDVKM. Trimming stripped 11 bases from V and 2 bases from J, with 10 bases between. CDR3 nucleotides: TGTGCCGGGGGGCCAACCTACGAGCAGTACTTC. As protein: CAGGPTYEQYF.

This clone was seen just once. V usage is TRBV12-2 and J usage is TRBJ1-1. TRBV12-2 is reported as a pseudogene. The CDR3 extends over 15 amino acids. The CDR3 loop is CASRLASAGDTEAFF. The CDR3 region has the DNA TGTGCAAGTCGCTTAGCTTCCGCGGGGGACACTGAAGCTTTCTTT.

The V gene is TRBV5-4, the J gene TRBJ1-5; D unresolved. Trimming left V 4 bases short and J 1 base short, with 9 bases between. The CDR3 length is 14 residues. Per germline, CDR1 SGHNT and CDR2 YYREEE (reference sequence). The CDR3 spells CASSREGSNQPQHF. CDR3 in DNA: TGTGCCAGCAGCCGCGAGGGAAGCAATCAGCCCCAGCATTTT.

The chain combines TRBV15 with TRBJ2-2; 9 nucleotides agree with TRBD2. Germline lookup yields CDR1 LNHNV and CDR2 YYDKDF (reference sequence). V lost 8 bases and J lost 0; bases outside the gene matches: 7. The length of the CDR3 is 16 residues. In DNA form, the CDR3 reads TGTGCCACCTCGACTAGCGGATACGCGAACACCGGGGAGCTGTTTTTT. It specifies CATSTSGYANTGELFF.

The genes are TRBV6-5 and TRBJ2-3; D ambiguous. The CDR3 is 11 amino acids. Germline V gene data show CDR1 as MNHEY and CDR2 as SVGAGI. Trimming took off 8 bases at V and 4 bases at J, with 7 bases between the two ends. The CDR3 here is CASSGSDTQYF. DNA of the CDR3: TGTGCCAGCTCCGGATCAGATACGCAGTATTTT.

This clone appeared once. V usage is TRBV7-8 and J usage is TRBJ2-5; 11 bases agree with TRBD2. Germline V CDR1 and CDR2: SGHVS, FQNEAQ. V dropped 4 bases and J dropped 5; count of bases not matched to a gene: 6. This CDR3 contains 15 residues. CDR3 coding DNA: TGTGCCAGCAGCTCCATCACTAGCGGGAGCGAGACCCAGTACTTC. This encodes CASSSITSGSETQYF.

The CDR3 nucleotides are TGTGCCAGCAGCCAAGGGGCGGGGAGCTCCTACAATGAGCAGTTCTTC. It translates to CASSQGAGSSYNEQFF. The genes are TRBV7-3 and TRBJ2-1; D is perhaps TRBD2 (6 bases). CDR1 is SGHTA, CDR2 FQGTGA, per germline. The CDR3 spans 16 residues. With 5 bases removed from V and 0 bases from J, the gap between germline ends came to 14 bases. Full variable domain (rest looked up from reference TRBV7-3 and TRBJ2-1): GAGVSQTPSNKVTEKGKYVELRCDPISGHTALYWYRQSLGQGPEFLIYFQGTGAADDSGLPNDRFFAVRPEGSVSTLKIQRTERGDSAVYLCASSQGAGSSYNEQFFGPGTRLTVL.

V gene TRBV5-1 combines with J gene TRBJ1-1; 8 positions agree with TRBD1. The V and J ends lost 2 bases and 5 bases, in that order; junction bases with no gene match: 8. The V gene's germline CDR1 is SGHRS and CDR2 YFSETQ. CDR3 length: 15 residues. This CDR3 reads CASSFNPQGGTEAFF. As DNA, the CDR3 is TGCGCCAGCAGCTTTAATCCACAGGGGGGGACTGAAGCTTTCTTT.